These 32 T cell receptor beta chains originate from one sample sequenced in a study of cytomegalovirus exposure and HLA in healthy donors (dated by TCRdb to 2016 to 2017). The method was the immunoSEQ multiplex PCR assay. The multiplex PCR relied on a mix of 60 forward primers for TCR Vbeta segments and 13 reverse primers for TCR Jbeta segments. Sourced from immuneACCESS, this table was stored by TCRdb with only in-frame sequences that have V and J called. A share of the clones is absent; for the studies checked, an unresolved V gene accounts for under half, and the remainder has no known explanation. This sample gives approximately 160,000 clones in total; approximately 80% of them show up just once. The top ten hold roughly 5.2% of the sample. Sequencing used PBMCs. Receptors originate from a man aged 18 to 35 in good health and CMV-seronegative.

V is TRBV18 and J is TRBJ2-3, with TRBD2 matching over 9 bases. V shed 3 bases, J shed 2 bases, and the junction held 9 bases outside the gene matches. This CDR3 comprises 17 residues. Germline assignment: CDR1 KGHSH and CDR2 LQKENI. The CDR3 bases are TGTGCCAGCTCACCGGAGATTAGCGGGGGCCCCACAGATACGCAGTATTTT. Its protein is CASSPEISGGPTDTQYF.

The chain joins TRBV11-2 to TRBJ1-1, with D uncertain. CDR3 size: 13 residues. Deletions cut 4 bases from V and 4 bases from J, with 10 bases between. Germline CDR1 is SGHAT and CDR2 is FQNNGV. CDR3 nucleotides: TGTGCCAGCAGCTCCACACCTTCCACTGAAGCTTTCTTT. This codes for CASSSTPSTEAFF.

The chain has TRBV5-1 and TRBJ2-5, with D tentatively TRBD2 (5 bases). This CDR3 is built from 12 residues. V lost 1 base, J lost 4 bases, and 5 bases lay in between. CDR1 and CDR2 from the germline V gene are SGHRS and YFSETQ. DNA for the CDR3: TGCGCCAGCAGCTTGAGCGGAGAGACCCAGTACTTC. Translation: CASSLSGETQYF. The complete variable domain, with remaining parts taken from reference TRBV5-1 and TRBJ2-5, reads KAGVTQTPRYLIKTRGQQVTLSCSPISGHRSVSWYQQTPGQGLQFLFEYFSETQRNKGNFPGRFSGRQFSNSRSEMNVSTLELGDSALYLCASSLSGETQYFGPGTRLLVL.

The V gene is TRBV29-1, the J gene TRBJ1-4; 7 nucleotides align to TRBD1. The trim removed 4 bases at V and 6 bases at J, leaving 5 bases unmatched. Germline-derived CDR1 and CDR2 are SQVTM and ANQGSEA. The length of the CDR3 is 13 residues. The CDR3: CSVVDRDHEKLFF. The CDR3 coding sequence is TGCAGCGTTGTAGACAGGGATCATGAAAAACTGTTTTTT.

This chain connects TRBV10-3 to TRBJ2-2; D is ambiguous. This CDR3 comprises 12 residues. The V end was cut by 10 bases, the J end by 0 bases, with 6 bases between. CDR1 ENHRY and CDR2 SYGVKD come from the germline V gene. The chain's CDR3 is CATLPNTGELFF. CDR3 coding DNA: TGTGCCACTCTACCGAACACCGGGGAGCTGTTTTTT.

The chain carries TRBV7-9 and TRBJ2-4; TRBD2 aligns across 13 bases. This CDR3 contains 16 residues. V trimming: 5 bases; J trimming: 5 bases; junction bases outside the gene matches: 6. Germline-derived CDR1 and CDR2 are SEHNR and FQNEAQ (reference sequence). The CDR3 spells CASSPTSGGLENIQYF. CDR3 coding DNA: TGTGCCAGCAGCCCGACTAGCGGGGGGTTAGAAAACATTCAGTACTTC.

The chain carries TRBV4-1 and TRBJ2-2; 9 bases are a match to TRBD2. V lost 4 bases to trimming and J lost 4 bases; unmatched junction nucleotides: 7. Germline CDR1 is MGHRA and CDR2 is YSYEKL. This CDR3 is 16 amino acids long. In DNA, the CDR3 is TGCGCCAGCAGCCCAGTAGCGGGGGCTTTCACCGGGGAGCTGTTTTTT. Translating it yields CASSPVAGAFTGELFF.

This chain uses TRBV30 with TRBJ1-5; 7 nucleotides align to TRBD1. V lost 1 base, J lost 6 bases, and 6 bases stayed unmatched. The CDR3 totals 14 residues. Germline V gene data show CDR1 as GTSNPN and CDR2 as SVGIG (reference sequence). The CDR3 sequence: CAWSAGDRVQPQHF. The DNA of the CDR3 is TGTGCCTGGAGTGCCGGAGACAGGGTTCAGCCCCAGCATTTT. The whole variable domain, filled in from reference TRBV30 and TRBJ1-5, reads SQTIHQWPATLVQPVGSPLSLECTVEGTSNPNLYWYRQAAGRGLQLLFYSVGIGQISSEVPQNLSASRPQDRQFILSSKKLLLSDSGFYLCAWSAGDRVQPQHFGDGTRLSIL.

The gene calls are TRBV19 and TRBJ2-1; the D gene is possibly TRBD2 (5 bases). The V gene lost 5 bases and the J gene lost 4 bases, with 12 bases spanning the gap. From germline, CDR1 is LNHDA and CDR2 SQIVND (reference sequence). The CDR3 extends over 14 amino acids. CDR3 DNA: TGTGCCAGTAGTCTATTGGCGGGTTACAATGAGCAGTTCTTC. It yields the protein CASSLLAGYNEQFF.

The chain links TRBV14 to TRBJ2-7; D uncertain. V was cut by 0 bases and J by 0 bases, with 9 bases left in between. CDR1 is SGHDN and CDR2 is FVKESK in the germline V gene. The CDR3 spans 15 residues. CDR3 nucleotides: TGTGCCAGCAGCCAAGACAGAGGAAGCTCCTACGAGCAGTACTTC. It yields the protein CASSQDRGSSYEQYF.

The genes are TRBV30 and TRBJ2-7; 7 bases are a match to TRBD2. J lost 6 bases, V lost 1 base, and 6 bases had no gene match. This CDR3 contains 13 residues. The germline V gene encodes CDR1 GTSNPN and CDR2 SVGIG (reference sequence). The CDR3 loop reads CAWSGTSWGEQYF. The CDR3 region has the DNA TGTGCCTGGAGTGGGACTAGTTGGGGCGAGCAGTACTTC.

The rearrangement links TRBV25-1 to TRBJ2-2; TRBD2 might be the D (6 bases). There are 16 residues in the CDR3. Trimming took off 3 bases at V and 0 bases at J, with 11 bases between the two ends. CDR1 is MGHDK, CDR2 SYGVNS, per germline. The CDR3 loop is CASSDLGLTNTGELFF. The CDR3 DNA is TGTGCCAGCAGTGATTTGGGACTCACGAACACCGGGGAGCTGTTTTTT.

The V call is TRBV10-3, the J call TRBJ2-3; 7 nucleotides agree with TRBD2. Trimming removed 0 bases from V and 6 bases from J; junction bases left unmatched: 3. CDR3 length: 14 amino acids. The germline gives CDR1 ENHRY, CDR2 SYGVKD. CDR3 DNA: TGTGCCATCAGTGAGTCGGGAGGGACGGATACGCAGTATTTT. It codes for CAISESGGTDTQYF.

This chain joins TRBV6-5 and TRBJ2-2; TRBD1 matches 11 bases. From germline, CDR1 is MNHEY and CDR2 SVGAGI. The CDR3 covers 12 residues. V shed 11 bases and J 6 bases; nucleotides not matched to a gene: 2. CDR3 sequence reads: CAGGQGAGELFF. Here the CDR3 DNA reads TGTGCCGGGGGACAGGGGGCCGGGGAGCTGTTTTTT.

V is TRBV14 and J is TRBJ2-1; the match to TRBD2 covers 7 bases. The ends lost 6 bases at V and 3 bases at J; junction bases unmatched: 8. Germline CDR1 reads SGHDN; CDR2 reads FVKESK. The CDR3 spans 15 residues. For the CDR3, the DNA is TGTGCCAGCAGACAAAGCGGGGAGTACTACAATGAGCAGTTCTTC. It is translated as CASRQSGEYYNEQFF.

The rearrangement uses TRBV27 and TRBJ2-2, with 8 nucleotides matching TRBD1. The germline CDR1 and CDR2 sequences are MNHEY and SMNVEV (reference sequence). J lost 3 bases, V lost 3 bases, and 6 bases had no gene match. This CDR3 has 16 amino acids. The CDR3 DNA is TGTGCCAGCAGTTTTTCAATGACAGGGGACACCGGGGAGCTGTTTTTT. Its protein product is CASSFSMTGDTGELFF.

This clone has more than one count but fewer than ten. The chain joins TRBV4-3 to TRBJ1-1; TRBD1 matches at 8 bases. CDR3 size: 14 residues. CDR1 is LGHNA and CDR2 is YSLEER in the germline V gene. Germline trimming cut 3 bases from V and 1 base from J; bases unmatched to any gene: 1. CDR3 bases: TGCGCCAGCAGCCAGGGACAGGAGAACACTGAAGCTTTCTTT. It translates to CASSQGQENTEAFF.

The CDR3 nucleotides read TGTGCCAGTAGCCTCCTCGGGACAGGGGGCGCCACTACGCAGTATTTT. Translation gives CASSLLGTGGATTQYF. This sequence joins TRBV19 and TRBJ2-3; 12 bases are shared with TRBD1. The trim removed 6 bases at V and 8 bases at J, leaving 12 bases unmatched. Per germline, CDR1 LNHDA and CDR2 SQIVND (reference sequence). The CDR3 length is 16 residues.

The chain employs TRBV10-3 and TRBJ2-1; the D is unclear. The CDR3 totals 12 residues. V was trimmed by 2 bases and J by 9 bases, leaving 8 bases between them. The germline gives CDR1 ENHRY, CDR2 SYGVKD. CDR3 nucleotides: TGTGCCATCAGTGAGAGCGTAGGTGAGCAGTTCTTC. Amino acids: CAISESVGEQFF.

This clone was detected only a few times. This chain links TRBV27 with TRBJ2-2, with TRBD2 matching over 11 bases. Germline trimming cut 8 bases from V and 9 bases from J; bases unmatched to any gene: 8. The CDR3 is 14 residues long. The V gene's germline CDR1 is MNHEY and CDR2 SMNVEV (reference sequence). The CDR3 DNA follows: TGTGCCAGCGGTCCTAGCGGGGGGCACCGGGAGCTGTTTTTT. Protein sequence: CASGPSGGHRELFF.

This sequence joins TRBV7-8 and TRBJ2-7, with TRBD2 matching 7 bases. Per germline, CDR1 SGHVS and CDR2 FQNEAQ. The CDR3 runs 14 residues. The J segment lost 3 bases and the V segment lost 5 bases, leaving 7 bases of the junction unmatched. CDR3 amino acids: CASSDGLGYYEQYF. The CDR3 nucleotides read TGTGCCAGCAGCGATGGACTAGGCTACTACGAGCAGTACTTC.

This chain connects TRBV27 to TRBJ2-7, with D possibly matching TRBD2 (6 bases). Germline CDR1 MNHEY, CDR2 SMNVEV (reference sequence). CDR3 length equals 13 residues. The germline V and J ends were trimmed by 5 bases and 3 bases, with 11 bases remaining between them. CDR3 coding DNA: TGTGCCAGCAGTCGGCCGGGGGTCTACGAGCAGTACTTC. Its protein product is CASSRPGVYEQYF.

This clone was seen once. The chain employs TRBV5-4 and TRBJ2-2, with a possible D match to TRBD2 (5 bases). This CDR3 contains 16 residues. V was trimmed by 2 bases and J by 7 bases, leaving 18 bases between them. Germline CDR1 and CDR2: SGHNT and YYREEE (reference sequence). CDR3 amino acids: CASSLARGSSFGELFF. The CDR3 DNA reads as TGTGCCAGCAGCTTAGCCCGAGGGAGTTCATTCGGGGAGCTGTTTTTT.

This sequence joins TRBV27 and TRBJ2-1; 11 bases agree with TRBD1. The CDR3 contains 18 residues. With V trimmed by 6 bases and J by 1 base, 11 bases remained unmatched. CDR1 is MNHEY and CDR2 is SMNVEV in the germline V gene (reference sequence). The CDR3, as DNA: TGTGCCAGCAGCAAACACCGGGACAGGGGGTCATCCTACAATGAGCAGTTCTTC. This codes for CASSKHRDRGSSYNEQFF.

The chain combines TRBV7-3 with TRBJ2-3; 7 bases match TRBD2. The CDR3 contains 15 residues. V gave up 2 bases and J gave up 5 bases; unmatched junction bases: 7. CDR1 and CDR2 from the germline V gene are SGHTA and FQGTGA. CDR3 sequence reads: CASSLFLAGLDTQYF. The CDR3 region has the DNA TGTGCCAGCAGCTTATTTTTAGCGGGCCTAGATACGCAGTATTTT.

This CDR3 is CASSVDPGVADTQYF. The CDR3 bases are TGTGCCAGCAGCGTAGACCCAGGGGTCGCAGATACGCAGTATTTT. This chain uses TRBV9 with TRBJ2-3; maybe TRBD1 (6 bases). This CDR3 spans 15 amino acids. Germline assignment: CDR1 SGDLS and CDR2 YYNGEE. The germline V and J ends were trimmed by 0 bases and 4 bases, with 12 bases remaining between them.

This chain joins TRBV21-1 and TRBJ2-7; the table's D call TRBD1 went unverified against the DNA. TRBV21-1 is a recognized pseudogene. The CDR3 contains 13 residues. DNA for the CDR3: TGTGCCAGCAGCCCCCGACAGAGTAACGAGCAGTACTTC. It translates to CASSPRQSNEQYF.

V usage is TRBV6-6 and J usage is TRBJ1-2; D gene ambiguous. The CDR3 consists of 15 residues. Germline V gives CDR1 MNHNY, CDR2 SVGAGI (reference sequence). The V gene lost 5 bases and the J gene lost 3 bases, with 16 bases spanning the gap. The CDR3 sequence: CASSNPSRVYYGYTF. The CDR3 DNA sequence: TGTGCCAGCAGTAACCCTTCCCGGGTCTACTATGGCTACACCTTC.

The genes are TRBV10-2 and TRBJ1-5; D may be TRBD1 (6 bases). V shed 0 bases and J shed 1 base, with 10 bases lying between them. This CDR3 is built from 16 residues. From germline, CDR1 is WSHSY and CDR2 SAAADI. This CDR3 is CASSESAGTSNQPQHF. The CDR3 DNA sequence: TGCGCCAGCAGTGAGTCAGCCGGGACAAGCAATCAGCCCCAGCATTTT.

The V gene is TRBV18, the J gene TRBJ2-7, with 7 bases lining up with TRBD2. The V gene end was trimmed by 2 bases and the J gene end by 6 bases; junction bases not matched to a gene: 7. CDR1 and CDR2 from the germline V gene are KGHSH and LQKENI. The CDR3 has 14 residues. The CDR3 is CASSPSSGKAEQYF. In DNA, the CDR3 is TGTGCCAGCTCACCATCGAGCGGGAAGGCCGAGCAGTACTTC.

This chain uses TRBV5-4 with TRBJ2-1, with TRBD2 identical over 11 bases. Looked up from germline, CDR1 is SGHNT and CDR2 is YYREEE (reference sequence). V shed 1 base, J shed 7 bases, and the junction held 4 bases outside the gene matches. The CDR3 sequence is 15 residues long. CDR3: CASSLTSGRINEQFF. The CDR3 nucleotides read TGTGCCAGCAGCTTGACTAGCGGGAGAATAAATGAGCAGTTCTTC.

Only a few counts were recorded for this clone. The CDR3 DNA reads TGTGCCAGCACTATTTACAGGGTGGGCTACGAGCAGTACTTC. The encoded protein is CASTIYRVGYEQYF. V and J are TRBV2 and TRBJ2-7; a weak D match, TRBD1 (6 bases). The CDR3 totals 14 residues. Trimming pared 7 bases from V and 3 bases from J, leaving 16 bases between. CDR1 SNHLY and CDR2 FYNNEI come from the germline V gene.